This TCR beta chain was documented in a study of OX40 agonist ivuxolimab in advanced cancers. After removal of 8 bases from V and 2 bases from J, the junction contained 4 bases not matched to a gene. Germline CDR1 is MNHNS and CDR2 is SASEGT. This CDR3 is 13 amino acids long. Method: immunoSEQ multiplex PCR; TCRdb's copy keeps in-frame clones and lacks some. The sample records about 50,000 clones, 88% being singletons. The sequence was obtained from an adult with an advanced solid tumor such as melanoma, head and neck, liver or kidney cancer. The chain combines TRBV6-1 with TRBJ2-7; 9 positions match TRBD1. This sample comprised CD4+ or CD8+ T cells sorted from blood, obtained in a trial of the OX40 agonist ivuxolimab. CDR3 nucleotide sequence: TGTGCCAGCCGGGGACAGGGAACCTACGAGCAGTACTTC. Amino acids: CASRGQGTYEQYF.